Listed below are T cell receptor beta chains from one sample, sequenced in a study of blood T cell repertoires in COVID-19. Profiled with immunoSEQ multiplex PCR; TCRdb holds only in-frame clones, not every one. The profile covers about 220,000 clones, with about 84% appearing a single time and about 13% taken by the ten largest. The sample consisted of peripheral blood. All receptors derive from a human donor in a cohort sampled during active COVID-19. CDR3s include the opening cysteine and the closing phenylalanine or tryptophan. Fields, in order: clone size, D gene, J gene, V gene, CDR3 protein, CDR3 DNA. The D gene is left open where the match is weak. Some rows have no size entry. The others give once, few or many, or a class for an expanded clone.

abundance: NA
d_gene: TRBD2
j_gene: TRBJ2-1
v_gene: TRBV9
CDR3aa: CASSVQLAGVDEQFF
CDR3nt: TGTGCCAGCAGCGTGCAACTAGCGGGAGTCGATGAGCAGTTCTTC

abundance: NA
d_gene: NA
j_gene: TRBJ1-5
v_gene: TRBV2
CDR3aa: CATHMGRNQPQHF
CDR3nt: TGTGCCACCCACATGGGGCGCAATCAGCCCCAGCATTTT

abundance: NA
d_gene: NA
j_gene: TRBJ2-7
v_gene: TRBV7-8
CDR3aa: CASSLGRAGGFMTYEQYF
CDR3nt: TGTGCCAGCAGCTTGGGGAGAGCGGGCGGGTTTATGACCTACGAGCAGTACTTC

abundance: NA
d_gene: NA
j_gene: TRBJ1-6
v_gene: TRBV20-1
CDR3aa: CSAVIGGPLHF
CDR3nt: TGCAGTGCCGTCATAGGAGGACCCCTCCACTTT

abundance: NA
d_gene: TRBD1
j_gene: TRBJ2-2
v_gene: TRBV5-4
CDR3aa: CASSLNRGANTGELFF
CDR3nt: TGTGCCAGCAGCTTAAACAGGGGGGCAAACACCGGGGAGCTGTTTTTT

abundance: NA
d_gene: TRBD2
j_gene: TRBJ2-1
v_gene: TRBV20-1
CDR3aa: CSASQLAGGRNEQFF
CDR3nt: TGCAGTGCTAGTCAACTAGCGGGAGGTCGGAATGAGCAGTTCTTC

abundance: NA
d_gene: NA
j_gene: TRBJ2-7
v_gene: TRBV11-2
CDR3aa: CASSRMDSPTIRDYEQYF
CDR3nt: TGTGCCAGCAGTCGAATGGATTCCCCGACTATTCGGGACTACGAGCAGTACTTC

abundance: NA
d_gene: NA
j_gene: TRBJ2-7
v_gene: TRBV6-5
CDR3aa: CASSYSSGWSSYEQYF
CDR3nt: TGTGCCAGCAGTTACTCTTCAGGGTGGTCCTCCTACGAGCAGTACTTC

abundance: NA
d_gene: NA
j_gene: TRBJ1-1
v_gene: TRBV7-8
CDR3aa: CASSPLQSHTEAFF
CDR3nt: TGTGCCAGCAGCCCGCTGCAGTCCCACACTGAAGCTTTCTTT

abundance: NA
d_gene: NA
j_gene: TRBJ2-3
v_gene: TRBV24-1
CDR3aa: CATSDLQGSSTDTQYF
CDR3nt: TGTGCCACCAGTGATTTACAGGGTTCGAGCACAGATACGCAGTATTTT

abundance: once
d_gene: TRBD2
j_gene: TRBJ2-3
v_gene: TRBV9
CDR3aa: CASSASGAGGPLDTQYF
CDR3nt: TGTGCCAGCAGCGCCAGCGGGGCGGGAGGGCCATTGGATACGCAGTATTTT

abundance: NA
d_gene: NA
j_gene: TRBJ2-5
v_gene: TRBV19
CDR3aa: CASSMSGLFETQYF
CDR3nt: TGTGCCAGTAGTATGTCGGGATTATTTGAGACCCAGTACTTC

abundance: NA
d_gene: NA
j_gene: TRBJ2-7
v_gene: TRBV5-6
CDR3aa: CASSLGGDTREQYF
CDR3nt: TGTGCCAGCAGCTTGGGGGGCGACACGCGCGAGCAGTACTTC

abundance: NA
d_gene: TRBD2
j_gene: TRBJ2-1
v_gene: TRBV6-1
CDR3aa: CASSGRPGLAGGANNEQFF
CDR3nt: TGTGCCAGCAGTGGCCGACCGGGACTAGCGGGGGGAGCTAACAATGAGCAGTTCTTC

abundance: NA
d_gene: TRBD2
j_gene: TRBJ2-7
v_gene: TRBV6-5
CDR3aa: CASIRLAGGSYEQYF
CDR3nt: TGTGCCAGCATCCGCCTAGCGGGCGGCTCCTACGAGCAGTACTTC

abundance: NA
d_gene: TRBD1
j_gene: TRBJ2-2
v_gene: TRBV10-3
CDR3aa: CAISYGQGKAGELFF
CDR3nt: TGTGCCATCAGCTACGGACAGGGAAAGGCCGGGGAGCTGTTTTTT

abundance: NA
d_gene: NA
j_gene: TRBJ2-1
v_gene: TRBV18
CDR3aa: CASSPEAAYNEQFF
CDR3nt: TGTGCCAGCTCACCCGAAGCGGCCTACAATGAGCAGTTCTTC

abundance: NA
d_gene: TRBD2
j_gene: TRBJ2-2
v_gene: TRBV27
CDR3aa: CASSFSGGEYTGELFF
CDR3nt: TGTGCCAGCAGTTTCAGCGGGGGGGAGTATACCGGGGAGCTGTTTTTT

abundance: NA
d_gene: TRBD1
j_gene: TRBJ2-7
v_gene: TRBV9
CDR3aa: CASSVGPGQGQGQYF
CDR3nt: TGTGCCAGCAGCGTAGGTCCGGGACAGGGGCAAGGGCAGTACTTC

abundance: NA
d_gene: NA
j_gene: TRBJ1-1
v_gene: TRBV11-2
CDR3aa: CASSLGRYTEAFF
CDR3nt: TGTGCCAGCAGCTTAGGGAGGTACACTGAAGCTTTCTTT

abundance: once
d_gene: NA
j_gene: TRBJ1-1
v_gene: TRBV5-1
CDR3aa: CASSLEGFTEAFF
CDR3nt: TGCGCCAGCAGCTTGGAGGGGTTTACTGAAGCTTTCTTT

abundance: few
d_gene: TRBD2
j_gene: TRBJ2-7
v_gene: TRBV11-2
CDR3aa: CASSFEASGGSYEQYF
CDR3nt: TGTGCCAGCAGCTTCGAGGCGAGCGGGGGCTCCTACGAGCAGTACTTC

abundance: once
d_gene: NA
j_gene: TRBJ2-7
v_gene: TRBV28
CDR3aa: CASSIRGSSYEQYF
CDR3nt: TGTGCCAGCAGTATCCGGGGGAGCTCCTACGAGCAGTACTTC

abundance: NA
d_gene: TRBD1
j_gene: TRBJ1-6
v_gene: TRBV19
CDR3aa: CASSIGGQGTSPLHF
CDR3nt: TGTGCCAGTAGTATCGGAGGACAGGGGACTTCACCCCTCCACTTT

abundance: NA
d_gene: TRBD1
j_gene: TRBJ2-7
v_gene: TRBV24-1
CDR3aa: CATSDSGTAYEQYF
CDR3nt: TGTGCCACCAGTGACTCCGGGACAGCCTACGAGCAGTACTTC

abundance: NA
d_gene: NA
j_gene: TRBJ2-1
v_gene: TRBV5-1
CDR3aa: CASSFQTGGEQFF
CDR3nt: TGCGCCAGCAGCTTTCAGACTGGGGGGGAGCAGTTCTTC

abundance: NA
d_gene: TRBD1
j_gene: TRBJ1-5
v_gene: TRBV28
CDR3aa: CASNSGGGTVRDQPQHF
CDR3nt: TGTGCCAGCAACTCAGGGGGCGGGACAGTGCGGGATCAGCCCCAGCATTTT

abundance: NA
d_gene: NA
j_gene: TRBJ2-5
v_gene: TRBV30
CDR3aa: CAWRPAGRETQYF
CDR3nt: TGTGCCTGGAGACCGGCGGGGCGAGAGACCCAGTACTTC

abundance: NA
d_gene: TRBD2
j_gene: TRBJ2-3
v_gene: TRBV28
CDR3aa: CASSATSGSRGYTVDTQYF
CDR3nt: TGTGCCAGCAGTGCGACTAGCGGGAGTCGGGGTTACACGGTAGATACGCAGTATTTT

abundance: NA
d_gene: NA
j_gene: TRBJ2-7
v_gene: TRBV7-2
CDR3aa: CASSLAIGGNEQYF
CDR3nt: TGTGCCAGCAGCTTAGCGATCGGGGGAAACGAGCAGTACTTC

abundance: NA
d_gene: TRBD1
j_gene: TRBJ1-4
v_gene: TRBV24-1
CDR3aa: CATSDFTGTANEKLFF
CDR3nt: TGTGCCACCAGTGATTTTACCGGGACAGCAAATGAAAAACTGTTTTTT